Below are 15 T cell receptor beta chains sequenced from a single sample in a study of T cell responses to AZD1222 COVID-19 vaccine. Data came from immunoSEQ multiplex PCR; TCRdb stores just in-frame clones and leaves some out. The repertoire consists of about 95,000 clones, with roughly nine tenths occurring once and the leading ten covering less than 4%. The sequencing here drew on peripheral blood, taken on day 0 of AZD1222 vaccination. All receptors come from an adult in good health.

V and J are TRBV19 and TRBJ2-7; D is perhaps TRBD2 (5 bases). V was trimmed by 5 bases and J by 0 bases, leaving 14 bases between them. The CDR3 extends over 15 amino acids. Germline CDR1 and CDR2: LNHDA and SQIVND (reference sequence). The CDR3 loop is CASSAARTSSYEQYF. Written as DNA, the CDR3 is TGTGCCAGTAGTGCAGCCCGTACTAGCTCCTACGAGCAGTACTTC.

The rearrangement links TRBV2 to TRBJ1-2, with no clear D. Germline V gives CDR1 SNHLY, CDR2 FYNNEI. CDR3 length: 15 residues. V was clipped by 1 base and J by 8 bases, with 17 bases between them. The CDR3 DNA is TGTGCCAGCAGTGAAGGCATTTGGCTTACGGGGGGCTACACCTTC. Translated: CASSEGIWLTGGYTF.

The CDR3 spells CASSLGGQGTTGEAFF. CDR3 bases: TGCGCCAGCAGCTTGGGGGGACAGGGGACAACAGGTGAAGCTTTCTTT. This chain connects TRBV5-1 to TRBJ1-1; 10 positions agree with TRBD1. Trimming took 0 bases from V and 7 from J; bases not matched to a gene: 9. The length of the CDR3 is 16 residues. The germline V gene encodes CDR1 SGHRS and CDR2 YFSETQ.

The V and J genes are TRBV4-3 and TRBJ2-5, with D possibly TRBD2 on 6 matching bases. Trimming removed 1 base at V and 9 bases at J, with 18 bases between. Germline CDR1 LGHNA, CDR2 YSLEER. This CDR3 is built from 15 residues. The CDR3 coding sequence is TGCGCCAGCAGCCAAGGCGCGCGGGGTGACGGGGCCCAGTACTTC. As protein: CASSQGARGDGAQYF.

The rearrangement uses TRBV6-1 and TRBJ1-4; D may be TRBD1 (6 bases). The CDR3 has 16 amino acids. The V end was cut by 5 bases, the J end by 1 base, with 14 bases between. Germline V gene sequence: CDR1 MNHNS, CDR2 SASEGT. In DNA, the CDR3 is TGTGCCAGCAGTAAAGGACAGAGAAGAACTAATGAAAAACTGTTTTTT. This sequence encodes CASSKGQRRTNEKLFF.

CDR3 amino acids: CASRKGNTEAFF. The CDR3 coding sequence is TGTGCCAGTAGAAAGGGGAACACTGAAGCTTTCTTT. The chain recombines TRBV19 with TRBJ1-1; D not resolved. Germline-derived CDR1 and CDR2 are LNHDA and SQIVND (reference sequence). The CDR3 is 12 residues long. V was cut by 6 bases and J by 1 base, with 6 bases left in between.

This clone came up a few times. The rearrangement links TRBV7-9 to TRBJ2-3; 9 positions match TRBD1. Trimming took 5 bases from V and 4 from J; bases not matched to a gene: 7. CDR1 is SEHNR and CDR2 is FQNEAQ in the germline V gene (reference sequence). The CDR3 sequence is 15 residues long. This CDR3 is CASSPDRGWADTQYF. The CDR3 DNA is TGTGCCAGCAGCCCCGACAGGGGGTGGGCAGATACGCAGTATTTT.

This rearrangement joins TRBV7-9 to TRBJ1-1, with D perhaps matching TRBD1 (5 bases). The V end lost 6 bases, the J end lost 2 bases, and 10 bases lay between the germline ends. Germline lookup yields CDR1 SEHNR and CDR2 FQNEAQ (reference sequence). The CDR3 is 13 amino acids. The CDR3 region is CASRFTGNTEAFF. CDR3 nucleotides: TGTGCCAGCAGGTTTACAGGCAACACTGAAGCTTTCTTT.

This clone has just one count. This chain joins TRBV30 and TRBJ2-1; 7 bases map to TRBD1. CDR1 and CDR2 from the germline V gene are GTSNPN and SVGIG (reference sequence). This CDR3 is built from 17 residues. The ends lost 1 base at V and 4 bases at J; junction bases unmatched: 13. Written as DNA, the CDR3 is TGTGCCTGGAGTGGCGAGAATGAGGGGGCCAAGTACAATGAGCAGTTCTTC. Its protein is CAWSGENEGAKYNEQFF.

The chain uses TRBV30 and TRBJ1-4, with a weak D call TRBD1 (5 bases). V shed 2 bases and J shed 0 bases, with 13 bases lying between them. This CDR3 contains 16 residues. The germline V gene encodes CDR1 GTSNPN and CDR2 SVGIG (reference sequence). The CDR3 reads CAWSPRRGATNEKLFF. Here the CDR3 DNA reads TGTGCCTGGAGTCCCAGAAGAGGGGCAACTAATGAAAAACTGTTTTTT. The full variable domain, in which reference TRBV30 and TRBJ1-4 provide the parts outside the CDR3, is SQTIHQWPATLVQPVGSPLSLECTVEGTSNPNLYWYRQAAGRGLQLLFYSVGIGQISSEVPQNLSASRPQDRQFILSSKKLLLSDSGFYLCAWSPRRGATNEKLFFGSGTQLSVL.

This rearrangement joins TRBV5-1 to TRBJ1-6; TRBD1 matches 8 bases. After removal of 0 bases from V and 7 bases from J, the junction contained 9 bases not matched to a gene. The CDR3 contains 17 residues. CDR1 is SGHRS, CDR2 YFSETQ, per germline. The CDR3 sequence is CASSLGPNRGDNSPLHF. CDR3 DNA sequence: TGCGCCAGCAGCTTGGGGCCCAACAGGGGGGACAATTCACCCCTCCACTTT.

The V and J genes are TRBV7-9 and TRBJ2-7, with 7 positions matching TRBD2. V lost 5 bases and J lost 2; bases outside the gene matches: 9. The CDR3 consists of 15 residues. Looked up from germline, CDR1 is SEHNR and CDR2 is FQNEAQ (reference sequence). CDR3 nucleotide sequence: TGTGCCAGCAGCCCTGGTCTAGCGGAGCCCTACGAGCAGTACTTC. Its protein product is CASSPGLAEPYEQYF.

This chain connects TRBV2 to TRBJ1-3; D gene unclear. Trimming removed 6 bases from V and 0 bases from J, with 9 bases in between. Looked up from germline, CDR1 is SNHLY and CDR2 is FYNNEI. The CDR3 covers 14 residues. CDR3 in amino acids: CASSQDRSGNTIYF. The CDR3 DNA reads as TGTGCCAGCAGCCAGGACCGCTCTGGAAACACCATATATTTT.

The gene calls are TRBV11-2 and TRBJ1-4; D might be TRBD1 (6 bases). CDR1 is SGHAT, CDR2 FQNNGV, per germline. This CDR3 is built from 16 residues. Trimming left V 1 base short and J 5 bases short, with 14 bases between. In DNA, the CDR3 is TGTGCCAGCAGCTTAGTGGGGGCAGGGGTAAATGAAAAACTGTTTTTT. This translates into CASSLVGAGVNEKLFF.

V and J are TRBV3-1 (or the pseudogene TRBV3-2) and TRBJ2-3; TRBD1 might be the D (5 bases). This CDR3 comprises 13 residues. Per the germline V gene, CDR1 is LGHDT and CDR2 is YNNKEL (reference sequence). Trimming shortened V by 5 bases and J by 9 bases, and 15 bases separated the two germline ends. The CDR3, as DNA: TGTGCCAGCAGCAAGATCCAGGGCGTGACGCAGTATTTT. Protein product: CASSKIQGVTQYF.